This T cell receptor (beta chain) emerged from a study of shared clonotypes between healthy human individuals. Study-level results: Sorted-subset samples were not fully sequenced, rarefaction indicated.

The protocol was immunoSEQ multiplex PCR, while the TCRdb copy is restricted to in-frame clones and leaves out a portion. The repertoire includes hundreds of thousands of clones, 95% to 96% of them detected once, and about 0.12% sits in the top ten. About this clone itself: Its antigen is not identified.

It was CD45RO-negative cells, positively selected for CCR7, that made up naive CD8 cells, with terminally differentiated effector memory CD45RA+ cells excluded. The CDR3 is 19 residues long. Looked up from germline, CDR1 is SGHDT and CDR2 is YYEEEE. V was shortened by 4 bases and J by 0 bases, with 26 bases between the two germline ends. The receptor was derived from a woman in her twenties or thirties in good health. Source material: naive CD8+ T cells sorted from blood. This chain uses TRBV5-6 with TRBJ2-7; D may be TRBD1 or TRBD2 (6 bases each). The CDR3 reads CASSARGAFRDFGSYEQYF. DNA for the CDR3: TGTGCCAGCAGCGCAAGGGGGGCTTTTCGGGATTTTGGCTCCTACGAGCAGTACTTC. Filled out from reference TRBV5-6 and TRBJ2-7, the complete variable domain reads DAGVTQSPTHLIKTRGQQVTLRCSPKSGHDTVSWYQQALGQGPQFIFQYYEEEERQRGNFPDRFSGHQFPNYSSELNVNALLLGDSALYLCASSARGAFRDFGSYEQYFGPGTRLTVT.